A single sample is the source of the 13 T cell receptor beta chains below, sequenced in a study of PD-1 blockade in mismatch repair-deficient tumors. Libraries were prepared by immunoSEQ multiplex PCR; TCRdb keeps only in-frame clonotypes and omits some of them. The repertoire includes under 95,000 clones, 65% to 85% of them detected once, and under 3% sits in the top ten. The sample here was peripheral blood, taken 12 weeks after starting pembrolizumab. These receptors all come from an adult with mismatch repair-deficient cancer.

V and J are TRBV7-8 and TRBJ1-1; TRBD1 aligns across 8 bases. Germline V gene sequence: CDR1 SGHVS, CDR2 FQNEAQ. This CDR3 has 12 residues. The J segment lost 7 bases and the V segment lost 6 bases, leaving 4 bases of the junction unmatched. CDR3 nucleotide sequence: TGTGCCAGCAGTCAGGGGGCTGGTGAAGCTTTCTTT. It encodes CASSQGAGEAFF.

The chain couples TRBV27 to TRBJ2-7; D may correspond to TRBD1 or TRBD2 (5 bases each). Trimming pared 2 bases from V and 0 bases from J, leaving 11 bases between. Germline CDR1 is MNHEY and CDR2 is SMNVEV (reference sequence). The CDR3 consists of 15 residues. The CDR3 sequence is CASSLGPGSSYEQYF. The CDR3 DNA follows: TGTGCCAGCAGTTTAGGGCCAGGGAGCTCCTACGAGCAGTACTTC.

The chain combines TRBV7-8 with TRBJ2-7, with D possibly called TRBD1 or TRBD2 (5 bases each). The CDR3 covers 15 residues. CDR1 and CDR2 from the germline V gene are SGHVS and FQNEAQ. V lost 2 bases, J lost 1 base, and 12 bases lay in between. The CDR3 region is CASSLRGGLSYEQYF. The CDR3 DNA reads TGTGCCAGCAGCTTAAGGGGCGGGTTGTCCTACGAGCAGTACTTC.

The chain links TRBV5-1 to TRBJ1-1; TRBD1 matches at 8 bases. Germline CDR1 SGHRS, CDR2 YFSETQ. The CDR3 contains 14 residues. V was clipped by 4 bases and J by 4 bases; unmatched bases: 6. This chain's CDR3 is CASSPADRGTEAFF. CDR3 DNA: TGCGCCAGCAGCCCCGCCGACAGGGGCACTGAAGCTTTCTTT.

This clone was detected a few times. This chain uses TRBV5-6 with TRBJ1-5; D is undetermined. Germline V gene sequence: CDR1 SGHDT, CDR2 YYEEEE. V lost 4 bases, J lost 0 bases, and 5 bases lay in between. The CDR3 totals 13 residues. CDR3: CASSLYSNQPQHF. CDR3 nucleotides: TGTGCCAGCAGCCTGTATAGCAATCAGCCCCAGCATTTT.

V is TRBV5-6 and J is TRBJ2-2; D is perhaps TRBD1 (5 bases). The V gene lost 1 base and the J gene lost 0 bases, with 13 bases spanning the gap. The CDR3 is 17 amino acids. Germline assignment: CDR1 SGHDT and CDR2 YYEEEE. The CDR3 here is CASSLWGEFANTGELFF. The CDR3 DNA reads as TGTGCCAGCAGCTTGTGGGGCGAGTTCGCGAACACCGGGGAGCTGTTTTTT.

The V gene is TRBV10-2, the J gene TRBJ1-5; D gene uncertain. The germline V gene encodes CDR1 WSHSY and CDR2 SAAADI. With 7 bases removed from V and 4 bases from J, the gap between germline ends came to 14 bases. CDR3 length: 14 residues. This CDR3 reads CASKTNFGNQPQHF. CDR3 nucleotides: TGCGCCAGCAAAACGAATTTCGGAAATCAGCCCCAGCATTTT.

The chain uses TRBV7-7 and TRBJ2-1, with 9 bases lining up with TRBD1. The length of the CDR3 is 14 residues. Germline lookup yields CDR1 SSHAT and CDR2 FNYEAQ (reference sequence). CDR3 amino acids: CASSPGTGLDEQFF. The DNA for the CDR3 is TGTGCTAGCTCCCCCGGGACAGGGCTCGATGAGCAGTTCTTC.

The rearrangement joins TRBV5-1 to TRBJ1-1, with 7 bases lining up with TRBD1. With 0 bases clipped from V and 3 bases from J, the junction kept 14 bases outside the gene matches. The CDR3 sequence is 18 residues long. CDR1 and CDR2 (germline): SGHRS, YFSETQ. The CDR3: CASSLGQGFGGRYTEAFF. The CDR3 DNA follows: TGCGCCAGCAGCTTGGGACAGGGTTTCGGCGGGCGATACACTGAAGCTTTCTTT.

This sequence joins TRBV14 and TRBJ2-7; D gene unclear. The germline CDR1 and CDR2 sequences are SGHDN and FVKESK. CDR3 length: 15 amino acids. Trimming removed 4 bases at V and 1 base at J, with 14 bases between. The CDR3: CASSPLGPHSYEQYF. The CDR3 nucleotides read TGTGCCAGCAGCCCTCTAGGACCCCATTCCTACGAGCAGTACTTC. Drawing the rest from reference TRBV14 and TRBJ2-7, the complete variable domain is EAGVTQFPSHSVIEKGQTVTLRCDPISGHDNLYWYRRVMGKEIKFLLHFVKESKQDESGMPNNRFLAERTGGTYSTLKVQPAELEDSGVYFCASSPLGPHSYEQYFGPGTRLTVT.

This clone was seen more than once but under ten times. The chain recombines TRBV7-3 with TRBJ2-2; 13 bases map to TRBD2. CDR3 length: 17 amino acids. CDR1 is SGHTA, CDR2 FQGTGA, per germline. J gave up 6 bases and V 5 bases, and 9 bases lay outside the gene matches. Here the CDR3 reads CASSMPGLAGTAGELFF. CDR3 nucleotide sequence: TGTGCCAGCAGCATGCCGGGACTAGCGGGGACGGCCGGGGAGCTGTTTTTT.

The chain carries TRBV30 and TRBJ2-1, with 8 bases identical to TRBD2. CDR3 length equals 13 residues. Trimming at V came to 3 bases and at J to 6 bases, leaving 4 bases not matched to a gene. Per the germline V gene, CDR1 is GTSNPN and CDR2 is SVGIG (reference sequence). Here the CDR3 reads CAWRQRELNEQFF. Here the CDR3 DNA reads TGTGCCTGGAGACAGCGGGAGCTCAATGAGCAGTTCTTC.

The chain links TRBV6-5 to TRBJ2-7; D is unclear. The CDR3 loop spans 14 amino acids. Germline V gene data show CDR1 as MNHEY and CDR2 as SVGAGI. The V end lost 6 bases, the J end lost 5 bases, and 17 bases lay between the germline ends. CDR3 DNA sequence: TGTGCCAGCAGCCTCCGCGAGGAAAATCACGAGCAGTACTTC. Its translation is CASSLREENHEQYF.